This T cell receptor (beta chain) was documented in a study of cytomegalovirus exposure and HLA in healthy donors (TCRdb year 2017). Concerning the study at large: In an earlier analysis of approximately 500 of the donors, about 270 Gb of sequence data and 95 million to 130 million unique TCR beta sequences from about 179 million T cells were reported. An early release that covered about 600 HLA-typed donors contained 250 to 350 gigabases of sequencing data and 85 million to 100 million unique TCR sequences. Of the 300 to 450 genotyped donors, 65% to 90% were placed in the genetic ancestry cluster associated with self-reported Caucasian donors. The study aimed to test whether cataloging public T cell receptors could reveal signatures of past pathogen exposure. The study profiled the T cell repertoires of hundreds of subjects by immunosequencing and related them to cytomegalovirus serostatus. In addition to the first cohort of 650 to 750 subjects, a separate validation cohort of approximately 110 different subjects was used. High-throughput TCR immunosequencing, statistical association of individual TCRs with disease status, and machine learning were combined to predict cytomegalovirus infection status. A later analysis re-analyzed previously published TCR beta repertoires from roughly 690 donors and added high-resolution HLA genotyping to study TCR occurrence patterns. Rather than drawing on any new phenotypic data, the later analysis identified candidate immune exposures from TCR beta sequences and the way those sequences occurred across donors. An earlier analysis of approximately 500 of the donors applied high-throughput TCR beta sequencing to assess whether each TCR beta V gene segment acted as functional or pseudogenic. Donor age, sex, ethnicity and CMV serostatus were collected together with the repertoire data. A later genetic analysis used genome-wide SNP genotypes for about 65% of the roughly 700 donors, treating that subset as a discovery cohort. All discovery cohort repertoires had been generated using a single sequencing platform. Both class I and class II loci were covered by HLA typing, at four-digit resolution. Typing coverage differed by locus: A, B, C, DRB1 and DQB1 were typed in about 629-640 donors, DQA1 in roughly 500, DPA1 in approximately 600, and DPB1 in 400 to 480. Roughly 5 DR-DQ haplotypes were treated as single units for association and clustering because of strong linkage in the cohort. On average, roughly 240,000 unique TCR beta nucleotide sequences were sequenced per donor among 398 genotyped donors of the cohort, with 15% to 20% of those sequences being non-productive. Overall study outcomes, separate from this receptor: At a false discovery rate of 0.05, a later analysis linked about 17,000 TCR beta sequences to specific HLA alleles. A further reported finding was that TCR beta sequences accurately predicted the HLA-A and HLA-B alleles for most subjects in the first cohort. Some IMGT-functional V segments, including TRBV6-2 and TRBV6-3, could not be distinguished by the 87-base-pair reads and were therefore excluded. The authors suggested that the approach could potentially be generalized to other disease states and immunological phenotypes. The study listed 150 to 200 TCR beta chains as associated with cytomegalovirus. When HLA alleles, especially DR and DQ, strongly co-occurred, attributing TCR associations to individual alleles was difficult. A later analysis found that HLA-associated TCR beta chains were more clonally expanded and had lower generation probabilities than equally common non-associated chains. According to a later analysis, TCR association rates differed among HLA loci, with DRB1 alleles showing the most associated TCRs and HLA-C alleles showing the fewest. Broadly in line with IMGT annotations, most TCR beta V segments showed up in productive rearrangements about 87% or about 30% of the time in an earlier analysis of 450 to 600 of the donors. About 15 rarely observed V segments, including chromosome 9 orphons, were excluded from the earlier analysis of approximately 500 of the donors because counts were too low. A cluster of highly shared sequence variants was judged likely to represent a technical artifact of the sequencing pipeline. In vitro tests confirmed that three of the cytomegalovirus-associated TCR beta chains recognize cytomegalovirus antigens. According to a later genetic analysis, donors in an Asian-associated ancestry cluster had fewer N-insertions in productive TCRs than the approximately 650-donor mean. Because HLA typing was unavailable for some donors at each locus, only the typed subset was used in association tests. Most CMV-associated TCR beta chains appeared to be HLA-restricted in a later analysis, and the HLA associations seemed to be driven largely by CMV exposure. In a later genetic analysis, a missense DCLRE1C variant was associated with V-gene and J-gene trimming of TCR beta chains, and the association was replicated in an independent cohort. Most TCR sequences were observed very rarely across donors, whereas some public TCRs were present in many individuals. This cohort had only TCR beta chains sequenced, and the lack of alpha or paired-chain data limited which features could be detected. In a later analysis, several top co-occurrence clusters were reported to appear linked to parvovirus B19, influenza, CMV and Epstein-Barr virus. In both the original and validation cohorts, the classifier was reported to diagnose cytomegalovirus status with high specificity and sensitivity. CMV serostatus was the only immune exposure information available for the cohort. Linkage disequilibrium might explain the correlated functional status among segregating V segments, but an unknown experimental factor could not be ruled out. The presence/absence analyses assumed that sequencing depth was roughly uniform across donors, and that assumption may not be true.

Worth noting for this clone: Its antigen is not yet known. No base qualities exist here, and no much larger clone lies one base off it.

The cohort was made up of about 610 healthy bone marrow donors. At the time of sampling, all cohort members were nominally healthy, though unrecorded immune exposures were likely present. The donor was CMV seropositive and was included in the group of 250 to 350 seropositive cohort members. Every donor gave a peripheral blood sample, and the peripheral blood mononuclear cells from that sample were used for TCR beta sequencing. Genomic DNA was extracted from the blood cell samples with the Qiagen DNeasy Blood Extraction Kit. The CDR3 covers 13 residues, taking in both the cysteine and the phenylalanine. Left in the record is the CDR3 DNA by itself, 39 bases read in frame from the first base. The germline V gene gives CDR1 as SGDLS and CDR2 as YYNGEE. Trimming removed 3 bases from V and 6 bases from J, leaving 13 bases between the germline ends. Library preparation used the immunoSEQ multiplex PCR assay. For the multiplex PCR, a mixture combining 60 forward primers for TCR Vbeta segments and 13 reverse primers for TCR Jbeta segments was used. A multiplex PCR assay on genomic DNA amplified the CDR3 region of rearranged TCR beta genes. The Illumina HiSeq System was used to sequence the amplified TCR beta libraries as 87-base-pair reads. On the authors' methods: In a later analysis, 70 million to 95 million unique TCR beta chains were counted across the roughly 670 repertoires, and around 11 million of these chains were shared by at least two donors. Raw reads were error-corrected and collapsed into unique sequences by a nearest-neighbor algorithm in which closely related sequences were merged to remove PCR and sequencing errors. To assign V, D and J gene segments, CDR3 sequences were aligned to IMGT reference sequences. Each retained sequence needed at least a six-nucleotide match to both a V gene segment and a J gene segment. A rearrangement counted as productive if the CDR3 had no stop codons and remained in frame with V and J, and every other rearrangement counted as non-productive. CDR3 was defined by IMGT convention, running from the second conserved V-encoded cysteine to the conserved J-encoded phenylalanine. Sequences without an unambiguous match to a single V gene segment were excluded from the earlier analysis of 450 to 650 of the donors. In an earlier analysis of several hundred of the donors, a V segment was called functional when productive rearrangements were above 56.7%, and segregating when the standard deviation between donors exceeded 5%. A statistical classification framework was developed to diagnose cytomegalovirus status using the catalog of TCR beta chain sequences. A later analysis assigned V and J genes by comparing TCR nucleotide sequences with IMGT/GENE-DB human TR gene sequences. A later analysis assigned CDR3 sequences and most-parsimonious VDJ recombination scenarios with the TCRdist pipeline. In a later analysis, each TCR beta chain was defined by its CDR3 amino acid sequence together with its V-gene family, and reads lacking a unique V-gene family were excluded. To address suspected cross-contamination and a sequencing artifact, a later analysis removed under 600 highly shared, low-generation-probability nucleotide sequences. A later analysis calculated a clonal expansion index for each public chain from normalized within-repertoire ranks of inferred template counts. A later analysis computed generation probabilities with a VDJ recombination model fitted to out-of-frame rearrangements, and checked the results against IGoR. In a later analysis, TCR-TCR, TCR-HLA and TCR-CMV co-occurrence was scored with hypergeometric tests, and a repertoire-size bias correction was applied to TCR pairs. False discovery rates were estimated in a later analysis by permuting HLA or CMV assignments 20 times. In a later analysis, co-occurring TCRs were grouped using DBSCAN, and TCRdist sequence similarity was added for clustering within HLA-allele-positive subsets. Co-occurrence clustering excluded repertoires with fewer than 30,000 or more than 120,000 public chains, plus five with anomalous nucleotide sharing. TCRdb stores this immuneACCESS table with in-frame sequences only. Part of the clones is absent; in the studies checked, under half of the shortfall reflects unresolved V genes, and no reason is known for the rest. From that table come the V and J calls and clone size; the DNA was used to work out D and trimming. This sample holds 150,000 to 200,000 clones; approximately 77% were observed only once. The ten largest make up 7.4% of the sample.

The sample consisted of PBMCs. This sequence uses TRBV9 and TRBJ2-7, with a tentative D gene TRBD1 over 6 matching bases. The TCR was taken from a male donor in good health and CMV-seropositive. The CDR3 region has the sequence CASSANTGREQYF. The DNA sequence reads TGTGCCAGCAGCGCGAATACAGGGCGCGAGCAGTACTTC.